The present entry profiles one TCR beta chain with its context. Original data processing: Estimation of nucleated cell counts relied on the amplification of reference gene primers. This table comes from immunoSEQ multiplex PCR, and its TCRdb copy is limited to in-frame clones, with some not included. The DNA gave D and trimming, while V, J and clone size come from that table. This sample has fewer than 150,000 clones, with around nine tenths found just once. These data originate in a study of blood T cell repertoires in COVID-19. V shed 3 bases and J shed 5 bases, with 9 bases lying between them. The CDR3 runs to 13 residues. Germline-derived CDR1 and CDR2 are KGHDR and SFDVKD.

J is TRBJ1-1 and V is TRBV24-1; D gene uncertain. The source material was peripheral blood. The TCR comes from a woman aged 70-85 years who had recovered from COVID-19. The chain's CDR3 is CATSDHWRTEAFF. CDR3 in DNA: TGTGCCACCAGTGATCACTGGCGGACTGAAGCTTTCTTT.